This T cell receptor beta chain was found in a study of memory CD4+ T cells and cytomegalovirus serostatus. Overall study: Donors were healthy Belgian adults, several CMV seropositive and 24 seronegative.

Study observations and caveats: Repertoires predicted CMV serostatus with median bootstrapped AUC of about 0.95.

Single viable CD3+CD4+CD8-CD45RO+ cells were sorted as the memory CD4+ T cells. After thawing, CD4+ T cells were positively selected. Generated by immunoSEQ multiplex PCR, the TCRdb table keeps only in-frame clones and is missing some. The table lists 50,000 or so clones, around 78% of them singletons. This clone showed up just once. Its antigen is not known. The germline CDR1 and CDR2 sequences are MNHEY and SVGAGI. CDR3 length: 15 residues. Trimming took 0 bases from V and 10 from J, leaving 16 bases between them. The chain has TRBV6-5 and TRBJ2-1; possible D gene TRBD1, 6 bases. The TCR was taken from an adult in good health and CMV-seronegative. The sequencing sample was made of memory CD4+ T cells from blood. CDR3 coding DNA: TGTGCCAGCAGTTACTCGGACAGTAGTAACAGAGAGCAGTTCTTC. This codes for CASSYSDSSNREQFF.